These 20 T cell receptor beta chains share one sample of origin, sequenced in a study of graft-versus-host responses after intestinal transplantation. Their target antigens are unknown. The data were produced by immunoSEQ multiplex PCR, yet TCRdb's version contains in-frame clones alone and is incomplete. The table includes about 90,000 clones, around nine tenths detected once. Source: unstimulated CD4+ T cells sorted from spleen or lymph node cells, taken before intestinal transplant. The origin of the receptors is a human donor who received an intestinal transplant.

The chain carries TRBV4-2 and TRBJ2-3; 7 bases agree with TRBD1. Germline V gives CDR1 LGHNA, CDR2 YNFKEQ. The trim removed 5 bases at V and 4 bases at J, leaving 3 bases unmatched. CDR3 length equals 13 residues. CDR3 sequence: CASSAQGADTQYF. The CDR3 bases are TGTGCCAGCAGCGCGCAGGGGGCAGATACGCAGTATTTT.

The chain recombines TRBV18 with TRBJ1-2, with D maybe TRBD1 (5 bases). Germline lookup yields CDR1 KGHSH and CDR2 LQKENI. The ends were cut back, 4 bases at V and 5 bases at J, with 17 bases in the middle. This CDR3 is 15 amino acids long. CDR3 sequence: CASSLDKRETYGYTF. The CDR3 nucleotides are TGTGCCAGCTCACTGGACAAGAGGGAGACATATGGCTACACCTTC. Complete variable domain (other parts from reference TRBV18 and TRBJ1-2): NAGVMQNPRHLVRRRGQEARLRCSPMKGHSHVYWYRQLPEEGLKFMVYLQKENIIDESGMPKERFSAEFPKEGPSILRIQQVVRGDSAAYFCASSLDKRETYGYTFGSGTRLTVV.

This chain uses TRBV4-1 with TRBJ1-1; 7 bases are shared with TRBD1. Germline CDR1 MGHRA, CDR2 YSYEKL. Unmatched junction bases numbered 5, after V lost 2 bases and J lost 8 bases. The CDR3 has 13 amino acids. The CDR3 DNA reads as TGCGCCAGCAGCCAACGATGGGACAGAGAAGCTTTCTTT. Its translation is CASSQRWDREAFF.

The rearrangement joins TRBV6-6 to TRBJ2-3; TRBD2 matches at 9 bases. V gave up 7 bases and J gave up 2 bases; unmatched junction bases: 10. This CDR3 comprises 16 residues. The germline V gene encodes CDR1 MNHNY and CDR2 SVGAGI (reference sequence). The CDR3 spells CASTRSGSPLTDTQYF. CDR3 nucleotides: TGTGCCAGCACCCGTAGCGGGAGCCCTCTCACAGATACGCAGTATTTT.

The chain has TRBV6-5 and TRBJ1-2, with D tentatively TRBD1 (5 bases). Germline CDR1 MNHEY, CDR2 SVGAGI. This CDR3 has 14 amino acids. Trimming cost V 2 bases and J 7 bases, with 14 bases left between them. The CDR3 nucleotides read TGTGCCAGCAGTTACAGTTTGCAGGGCTTTGGCTACACCTTC. It yields the protein CASSYSLQGFGYTF.

The chain is built from TRBV5-1 and TRBJ1-2; D uncertain. The germline V and J ends were trimmed by 4 bases and 6 bases, with 19 bases remaining between them. In germline, CDR1 is SGHRS, CDR2 YFSETQ. The CDR3 is 15 amino acids. CDR3 sequence (DNA): TGCGCCAGCAGCCTATCGTCCATTCCCATCCATGGCTACACCTTC. It translates to CASSLSSIPIHGYTF.

The chain employs TRBV11-2 and TRBJ2-7, with 10 bases aligning to TRBD2. The CDR3 has 17 residues. Losses at the gene ends were 3 bases for V and 3 bases for J; bases not matched to a gene: 11. Germline values: CDR1 SGHAT, CDR2 FQNNGV. The CDR3 DNA reads as TGTGCCAGCAGCTTTAAAAGGGCTAGCGGGAGTGGCTACGAGCAGTACTTC. Amino acids: CASSFKRASGSGYEQYF.

This chain joins TRBV29-1 and TRBJ2-3, with D perhaps matching TRBD2 (7 bases). From germline, CDR1 is SQVTM and CDR2 ANQGSEA. This CDR3 is 13 amino acids long. Trimming removed 4 bases from V and 4 bases from J, with 12 bases in between. CDR3 amino acids: CSVGQGRADTQYF. CDR3 in DNA: TGCAGCGTTGGCCAGGGGAGGGCAGATACGCAGTATTTT.

V is TRBV11-2 and J is TRBJ2-7, with D possibly TRBD1 on 5 matching bases. Germline V lookup: CDR1 SGHAT, CDR2 FQNNGV. CDR3 size: 15 residues. V gave up 1 base and J gave up 3 bases, with 13 bases separating them. The CDR3 protein is CASSLGWQGNYEQYF. The DNA for the CDR3 is TGTGCCAGCAGCTTAGGGTGGCAGGGAAACTACGAGCAGTACTTC.

This chain links TRBV28 with TRBJ1-4, with 11 bases identical to TRBD1. This CDR3 has 15 residues. The germline V gene has CDR1 MDHEN and CDR2 SYDVKM. Trimming took 5 bases from V and 7 from J; bases not matched to a gene: 6. This CDR3 is CASSVRTGGSEKLFF. CDR3 bases: TGTGCCAGCAGTGTCCGGACAGGGGGCAGTGAAAAACTGTTTTTT.

The chain combines TRBV19 with TRBJ1-5; D unclear. The length of the CDR3 is 20 residues. The V gene's germline CDR1 is LNHDA and CDR2 SQIVND (reference sequence). V shed 3 bases and J shed 7 bases, with 31 bases lying between them. The DNA for the CDR3 is TGTGCCAGTAGTATTTCTTTTGGGCAGGTAACTCCTAATATCGGCCAGCCCCAGCATTTT. Protein: CASSISFGQVTPNIGQPQHF.

The rearrangement uses TRBV27 and TRBJ1-1; 7 bases align to TRBD1. The V segment lost 3 bases and the J segment 2 bases; nucleotides outside the gene matches: 12. This CDR3 comprises 17 residues. From germline, CDR1 is MNHEY and CDR2 SMNVEV (reference sequence). The CDR3 DNA reads TGTGCCAGCAGTTTCCGAACCGGGACAGATGGAAACACTGAAGCTTTCTTT. Protein sequence: CASSFRTGTDGNTEAFF.

This clone was counted a single time. The chain carries TRBV5-1 and TRBJ2-1; no definite D call. Germline loops: CDR1 SGHRS, CDR2 YFSETQ. The CDR3 spans 15 residues. Trimming cost V 0 bases and J 7 bases, with 14 bases left between them. The chain's CDR3 is CASSLDGQSENEQFF. The CDR3 bases are TGCGCCAGCAGCTTGGACGGCCAGTCGGAAAATGAGCAGTTCTTC.

The V gene is TRBV10-1, the J gene TRBJ2-7; 9 bases match TRBD2. Trimming took 2 bases from V and 2 from J; bases not matched to a gene: 10. The CDR3 sequence is 17 residues long. Germline V gene data show CDR1 as WNHNN and CDR2 as SYGVQD (reference sequence). As DNA, the CDR3 is TGCGCCAGCAGTGAGACGACTAGCGGCTTCAAGACCTACGAGCAGTACTTC. This sequence encodes CASSETTSGFKTYEQYF.

The CDR3 sequence: CASSYSFPGEQYF. In DNA form, the CDR3 reads TGTGCCAGCAGTTATTCTTTCCCGGGCGAGCAGTACTTC. The chain has TRBV6-5 and TRBJ2-7; D is ambiguous. The CDR3 extends over 13 amino acids. V was cut by 3 bases and J by 6 bases, with 12 bases left in between. CDR1 is MNHEY and CDR2 is SVGAGI in the germline V gene.

The gene calls are TRBV2 and TRBJ2-5; no clear D. This CDR3 is built from 14 residues. Trimming took 0 bases from V and 4 from J, leaving 9 bases between them. In germline, CDR1 is SNHLY, CDR2 FYNNEI. The CDR3 region has the DNA TGTGCCAGCAGTGAAGCGCTTCGAACAGAGACCCAGTACTTC. This encodes CASSEALRTETQYF.

The J gene is TRBJ1-3, the V gene TRBV30; 7 bases map to TRBD1. V was pared by 1 base and J by 4 bases, with 7 bases of the junction left unmatched. CDR1 and CDR2 (germline): GTSNPN, SVGIG (reference sequence). The CDR3 covers 15 residues. CDR3 sequence reads: CAWSETGLTGNTIYF. Written as DNA, the CDR3 is TGTGCCTGGAGTGAGACAGGGTTGACGGGAAACACCATATATTTT.

The V call is TRBV6-5, the J call TRBJ1-3; D unclear. CDR3 length: 13 amino acids. The V end was cut by 2 bases, the J end by 4 bases, with 6 bases between. Germline V gene lookup returns CDR1 MNHEY and CDR2 SVGAGI. DNA for the CDR3: TGTGCCAGCAGTTACCTAGAAGGAAACACCATATATTTT. Translated, it gives CASSYLEGNTIYF.

This chain uses TRBV6-5 with TRBJ1-2; 7 bases are a match to TRBD1. Per germline, CDR1 MNHEY and CDR2 SVGAGI. V lost 6 bases, J lost 6 bases, and 10 bases stayed unmatched. CDR3 length equals 14 residues. CDR3 region: CASSRNRGSDGYTF. CDR3 DNA sequence: TGTGCCAGCAGCCGAAACAGGGGAAGCGATGGCTACACCTTC.

V and J are TRBV19 and TRBJ2-7, with D perhaps TRBD1 or TRBD2 (6 bases each). V lost 7 bases and J 3 bases, leaving 16 bases between the germline ends. The germline V gene encodes CDR1 LNHDA and CDR2 SQIVND (reference sequence). This CDR3 contains 14 residues. CDR3 sequence (DNA): TGTGCCAGTACCCCGTCGGGGGCGCGCTACGAGCAGTACTTC. It specifies CASTPSGARYEQYF.